This TCR beta chain was recovered during a study of shared clonotypes between healthy human individuals. Study-level points and caveats: Measured sharing among donors was expected to vary with sequencing depth.

At a deep level, the assay was run. Profiled with immunoSEQ multiplex PCR; TCRdb holds only in-frame clones, not every one. Of nearly 2 million clones listed, about 95% are singletons. Germline V CDR1 and CDR2: PRHDT, FYEKMQ (reference sequence). After removal of 2 bases from V and 11 bases from J, the junction contained 12 bases not matched to a gene. CDR3 length: 15 residues. As concerns this clone: Antigen specificity is unknown.

It was CD45RO-negative cells, positively selected for CCR7, that made up naive CD8 cells, with terminally differentiated effector memory CD45RA+ cells excluded. Donors comprised only Caucasian adults living in Nashville, Tennessee. The origin of this receptor is a man younger than 30 in good health. Sequenced input: naive CD8+ T cells sorted from blood. The chain couples TRBV13 to TRBJ1-2, with 9 bases aligning to TRBD1. This CDR3 reads CASSLRGQGYWGYTF. CDR3 DNA sequence: TGTGCCAGCAGCTTAAGGGGACAGGGTTATTGGGGGTACACCTTC. The full variable domain, rest sourced from reference TRBV13 and TRBJ1-2, is AAGVIQSPRHLIKEKRETATLKCYPIPRHDTVYWYQQGPGQDPQFLISFYEKMQSDKGSIPDRFSAQQFSDYHSELNMSSLELGDSALYFCASSLRGQGYWGYTFGSGTRLTVV.